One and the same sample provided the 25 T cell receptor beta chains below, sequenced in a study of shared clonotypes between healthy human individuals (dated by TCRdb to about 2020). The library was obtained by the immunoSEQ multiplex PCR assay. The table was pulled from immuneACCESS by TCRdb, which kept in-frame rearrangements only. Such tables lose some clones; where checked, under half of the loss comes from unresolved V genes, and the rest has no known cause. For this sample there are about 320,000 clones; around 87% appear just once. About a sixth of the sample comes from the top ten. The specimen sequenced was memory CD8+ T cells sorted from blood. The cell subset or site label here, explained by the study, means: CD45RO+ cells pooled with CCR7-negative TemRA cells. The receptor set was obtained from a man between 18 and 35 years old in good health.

The CDR3 DNA reads TGTGCCAGCATTCCACCCTATTCTATGGAGACCCAGTACTTC. Translation gives CASIPPYSMETQYF. The chain recombines TRBV6-1 with TRBJ2-5; no clear D. CDR1 MNHNS and CDR2 SASEGT come from the germline V gene. V was pared by 7 bases and J by 5 bases, with 17 bases between. The CDR3 consists of 14 residues.

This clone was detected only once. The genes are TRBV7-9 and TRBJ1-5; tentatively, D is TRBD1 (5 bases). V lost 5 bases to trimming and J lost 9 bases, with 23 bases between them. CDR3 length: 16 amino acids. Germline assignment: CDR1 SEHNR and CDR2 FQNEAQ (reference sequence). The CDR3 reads CASSMIRDGNLGPQHF. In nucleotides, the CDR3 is TGTGCCAGCAGCATGATCCGGGACGGAAACCTGGGGCCCCAGCATTTT.

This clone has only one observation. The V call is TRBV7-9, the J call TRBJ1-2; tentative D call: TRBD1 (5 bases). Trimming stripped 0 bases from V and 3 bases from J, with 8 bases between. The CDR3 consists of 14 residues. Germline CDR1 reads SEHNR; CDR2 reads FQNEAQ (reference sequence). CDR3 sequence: CASSLASGYYGYTF. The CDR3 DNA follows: TGTGCCAGCAGCTTAGCTTCAGGGTACTATGGCTACACCTTC.

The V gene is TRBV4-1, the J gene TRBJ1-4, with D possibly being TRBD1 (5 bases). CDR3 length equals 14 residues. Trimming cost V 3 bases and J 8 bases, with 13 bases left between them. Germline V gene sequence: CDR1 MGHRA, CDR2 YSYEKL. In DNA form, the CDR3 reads TGCGCCAGCAGCCAGGACCCGGGACGGGAAAAACTGTTTTTT. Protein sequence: CASSQDPGREKLFF.

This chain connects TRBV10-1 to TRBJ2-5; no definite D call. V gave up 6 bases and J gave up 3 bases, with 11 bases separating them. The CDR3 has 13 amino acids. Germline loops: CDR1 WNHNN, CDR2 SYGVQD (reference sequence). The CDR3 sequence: CASSATVKETQYF. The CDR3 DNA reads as TGCGCCAGCAGCGCAACAGTGAAAGAGACCCAGTACTTC.

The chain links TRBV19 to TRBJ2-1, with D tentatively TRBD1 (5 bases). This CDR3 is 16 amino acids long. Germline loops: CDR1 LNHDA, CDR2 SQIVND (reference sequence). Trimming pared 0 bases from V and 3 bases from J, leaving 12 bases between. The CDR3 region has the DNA TGTGCCAGTAGTATAGATAGTTGGACAATCTACAATGAGCAGTTCTTC. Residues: CASSIDSWTIYNEQFF.

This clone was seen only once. In nucleotides, the CDR3 is TGTGCCAGCAGAGGACAGGGGGCGTCGGACGAGCAGTACTTC. Amino acid sequence: CASRGQGASDEQYF. This chain joins TRBV2 and TRBJ2-7, with 11 bases identical to TRBD1. Germline assignment: CDR1 SNHLY and CDR2 FYNNEI. The J segment lost 5 bases and the V segment lost 6 bases, leaving 6 bases of the junction unmatched. The CDR3 is made up of 14 amino acids.

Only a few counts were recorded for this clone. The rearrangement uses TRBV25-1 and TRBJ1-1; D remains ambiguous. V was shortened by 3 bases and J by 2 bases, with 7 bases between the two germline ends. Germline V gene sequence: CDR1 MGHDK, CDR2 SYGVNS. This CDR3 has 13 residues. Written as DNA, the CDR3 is TGTGCCAGCAGTGAGCAAGGAAACACTGAAGCTTTCTTT. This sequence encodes CASSEQGNTEAFF.

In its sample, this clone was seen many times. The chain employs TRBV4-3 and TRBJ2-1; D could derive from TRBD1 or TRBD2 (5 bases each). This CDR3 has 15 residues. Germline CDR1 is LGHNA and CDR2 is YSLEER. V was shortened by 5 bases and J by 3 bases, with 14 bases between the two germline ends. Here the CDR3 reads CASSKRGSDYNEQFF. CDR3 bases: TGCGCCAGCAGCAAAAGGGGTAGCGACTACAATGAGCAGTTCTTC.

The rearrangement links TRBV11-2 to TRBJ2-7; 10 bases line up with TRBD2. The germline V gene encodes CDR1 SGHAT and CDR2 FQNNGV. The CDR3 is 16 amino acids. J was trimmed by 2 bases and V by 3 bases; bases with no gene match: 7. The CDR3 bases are TGTGCCAGCAGCTTTCGGGCTAGCGGGGGTACCTACGAGCAGTACTTC. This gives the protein CASSFRASGGTYEQYF.

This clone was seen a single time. The CDR3 here is CASSGRGRSDTQYF. The CDR3 nucleotides are TGTGCCAGCAGCGGCAGGGGGCGGTCAGATACGCAGTATTTT. This chain uses TRBV2 with TRBJ2-3, with 8 bases lining up with TRBD1. The CDR3 is 14 residues long. The germline V gene encodes CDR1 SNHLY and CDR2 FYNNEI. Germline trimming cut 6 bases from V and 4 bases from J; bases unmatched to any gene: 6.

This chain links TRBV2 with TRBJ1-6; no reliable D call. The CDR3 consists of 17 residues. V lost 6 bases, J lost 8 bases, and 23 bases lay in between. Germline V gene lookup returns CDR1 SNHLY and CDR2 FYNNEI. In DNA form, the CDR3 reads TGTGCCAGCAGACAAGTTCACCCAAATTCCGGTTATTCACCCCTCCACTTT. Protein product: CASRQVHPNSGYSPLHF.

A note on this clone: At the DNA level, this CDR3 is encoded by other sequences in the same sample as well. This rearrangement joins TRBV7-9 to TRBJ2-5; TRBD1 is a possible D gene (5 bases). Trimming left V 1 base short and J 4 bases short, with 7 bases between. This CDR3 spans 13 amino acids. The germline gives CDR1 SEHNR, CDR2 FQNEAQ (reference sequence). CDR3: CASSLEGVETQYF. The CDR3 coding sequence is TGTGCCAGCAGCTTAGAAGGGGTAGAGACCCAGTACTTC.

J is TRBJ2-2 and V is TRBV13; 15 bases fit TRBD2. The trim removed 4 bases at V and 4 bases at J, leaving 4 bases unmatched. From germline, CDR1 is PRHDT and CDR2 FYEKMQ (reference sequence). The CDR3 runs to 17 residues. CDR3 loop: CASSSGLAGGVTGELFF. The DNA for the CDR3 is TGTGCCAGCAGCTCGGGACTAGCGGGAGGAGTCACCGGGGAGCTGTTTTTT.

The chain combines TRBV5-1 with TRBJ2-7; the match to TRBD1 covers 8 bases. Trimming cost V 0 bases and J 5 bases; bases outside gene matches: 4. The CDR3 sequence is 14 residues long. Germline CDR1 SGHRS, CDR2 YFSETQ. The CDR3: CASSLDSGGNEQYF. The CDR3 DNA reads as TGCGCCAGCAGCTTGGATTCAGGGGGCAACGAGCAGTACTTC.

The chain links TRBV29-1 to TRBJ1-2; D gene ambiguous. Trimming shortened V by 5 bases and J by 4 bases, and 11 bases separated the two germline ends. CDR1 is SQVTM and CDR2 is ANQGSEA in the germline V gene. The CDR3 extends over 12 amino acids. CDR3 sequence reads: CSVRFPPYGYTF. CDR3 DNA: TGCAGCGTTAGGTTTCCCCCCTATGGCTACACCTTC.

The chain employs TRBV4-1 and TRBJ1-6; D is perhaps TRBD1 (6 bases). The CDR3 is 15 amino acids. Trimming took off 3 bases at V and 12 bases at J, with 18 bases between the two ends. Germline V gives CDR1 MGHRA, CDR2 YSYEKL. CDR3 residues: CASSHTGPGAGPLHF. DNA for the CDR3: TGCGCCAGCAGCCATACAGGGCCCGGGGCTGGACCCCTCCACTTT.

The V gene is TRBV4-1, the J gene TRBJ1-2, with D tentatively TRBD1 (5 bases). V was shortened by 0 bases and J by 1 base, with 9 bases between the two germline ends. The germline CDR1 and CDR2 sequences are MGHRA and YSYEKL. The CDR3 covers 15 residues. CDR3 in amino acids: CASSQERGSNYGYTF. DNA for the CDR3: TGCGCCAGCAGCCAAGAAAGGGGAAGTAACTATGGCTACACCTTC.

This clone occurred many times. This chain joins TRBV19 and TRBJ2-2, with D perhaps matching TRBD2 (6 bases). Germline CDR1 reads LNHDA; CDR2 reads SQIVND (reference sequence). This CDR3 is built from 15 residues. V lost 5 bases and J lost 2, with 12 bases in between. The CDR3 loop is CASSPLATNTGELFF. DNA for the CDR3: TGTGCCAGTAGTCCGCTAGCGACCAACACCGGGGAGCTGTTTTTT.

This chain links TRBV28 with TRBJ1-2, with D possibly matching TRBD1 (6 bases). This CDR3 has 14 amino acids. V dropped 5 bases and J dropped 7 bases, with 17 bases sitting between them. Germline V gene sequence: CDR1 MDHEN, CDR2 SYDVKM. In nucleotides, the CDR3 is TGTGCCAGCAGTAGGTCGGCAGGGGTCGGTGGCTACACCTTC. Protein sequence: CASSRSAGVGGYTF.

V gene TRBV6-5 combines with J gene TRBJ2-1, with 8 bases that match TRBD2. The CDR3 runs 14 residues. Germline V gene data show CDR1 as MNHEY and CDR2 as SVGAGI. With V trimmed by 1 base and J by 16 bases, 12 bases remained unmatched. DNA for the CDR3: TGTGCCAGCAGTTACTTCCCGGTGGCTAGCGGGCAATTCTTC. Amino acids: CASSYFPVASGQFF.

The CDR3 reads CASRTGGQPNTEAFF. The CDR3 DNA reads TGCGCCAGCCGGACAGGCGGTCAACCTAACACTGAAGCTTTCTTT. This chain links TRBV5-1 with TRBJ1-1, with TRBD1 matching 7 bases. The V and J ends lost 7 bases and 2 bases, in that order; junction bases with no gene match: 11. Germline values: CDR1 SGHRS, CDR2 YFSETQ. CDR3 length: 15 residues. Filled out from reference TRBV5-1 and TRBJ1-1, the complete variable domain reads KAGVTQTPRYLIKTRGQQVTLSCSPISGHRSVSWYQQTPGQGLQFLFEYFSETQRNKGNFPGRFSGRQFSNSRSEMNVSTLELGDSALYLCASRTGGQPNTEAFFGQGTRLTVV.

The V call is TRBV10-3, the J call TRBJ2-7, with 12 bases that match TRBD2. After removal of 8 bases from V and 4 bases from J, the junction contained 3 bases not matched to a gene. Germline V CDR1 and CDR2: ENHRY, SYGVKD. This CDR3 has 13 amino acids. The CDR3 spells CAIRTSGEYEQYF. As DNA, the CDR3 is TGTGCCATCCGGACTAGCGGGGAGTACGAGCAGTACTTC.

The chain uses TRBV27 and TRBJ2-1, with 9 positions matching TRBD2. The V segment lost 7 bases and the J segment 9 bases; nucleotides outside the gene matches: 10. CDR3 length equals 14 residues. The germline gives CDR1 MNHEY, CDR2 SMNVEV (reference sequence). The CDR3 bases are TGTGCCAGCATCCCTATTGCGGGGGGGACTGAGCAGTTCTTC. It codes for CASIPIAGGTEQFF.

The CDR3 loop is CASSLLGERSQPQHF. CDR3 nucleotides: TGTGCCAGCAGTTTATTGGGGGAAAGGTCTCAGCCCCAGCATTTT. This chain uses TRBV28 with TRBJ1-5, with TRBD1 as a possible D gene (5 bases). The V gene's germline CDR1 is MDHEN and CDR2 SYDVKM. V lost 1 base, J lost 6 bases, and 13 bases lay in between. CDR3 size: 15 residues. Together with reference TRBV28 and TRBJ1-5, the CDR3 gives the full variable domain: DVKVTQSSRYLVKRTGEKVFLECVQDMDHENMFWYRQDPGLGLRLIYFSYDVKMKEKGDIPEGYSVSREKKERFSLILESASTNQTSMYLCASSLLGERSQPQHFGDGTRLSIL.